This paragraph reports one T cell receptor beta chain. Its antigen remains unidentified. Some clones are missing from TCRdb's copy, which holds only in-frame ones; the method was immunoSEQ multiplex PCR. The sample records tens of thousands of clones, roughly four fifths being singletons. V trimming: 5 bases; J trimming: 6 bases; junction bases outside the gene matches: 9. Germline CDR1 and CDR2: SNHLY and FYNNEI. This CDR3 has 15 residues. The sample originates from a study of vaccination effects on CD4 cells after COVID-19. General study points: Common cold coronaviruses were cross-recognized by only 1 of 255 vaccine-induced clones in healthy vaccinees.

Expansion with viral peptide pools was applied to antigen-specific CD4+ T cells by the ViraFEST assay prior to sequencing. Once cultured for 10 to 11 days, the cells underwent separation to obtain CD4+ T cells. Negative nucleocapsid antibody tests before and after vaccination confirmed no previous SARS-CoV-2 infection. The sample here was CD4+ T cells from PBMCs cultured with HCoV-NL63 spike peptides, taken before COVID-19 vaccination. The source is a human donor who received a COVID-19 vaccine. The genes are TRBV2 and TRBJ2-3; 9 nucleotides line up with TRBD2. The CDR3 DNA reads TGTGCCAGCAGTCTGACTAGCGGCTTAACGGATACGCAGTATTTT. Its translation is CASSLTSGLTDTQYF.